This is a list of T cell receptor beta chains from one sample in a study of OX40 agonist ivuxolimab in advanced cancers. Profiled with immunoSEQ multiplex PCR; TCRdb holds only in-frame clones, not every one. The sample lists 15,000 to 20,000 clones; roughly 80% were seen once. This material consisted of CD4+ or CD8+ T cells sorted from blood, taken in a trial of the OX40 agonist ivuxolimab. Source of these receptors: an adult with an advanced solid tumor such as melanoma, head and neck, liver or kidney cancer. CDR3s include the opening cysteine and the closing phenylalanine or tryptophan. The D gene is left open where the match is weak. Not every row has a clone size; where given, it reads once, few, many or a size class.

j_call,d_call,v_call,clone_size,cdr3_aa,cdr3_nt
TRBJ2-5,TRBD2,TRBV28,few,CASSTLRGGQETQYF,TGTGCCAGCAGTACGCTCCGGGGGGGGCAAGAGACCCAGTACTTC
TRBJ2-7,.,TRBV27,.,CASSAAYEQYF,TGTGCCAGCAGTGCAGCCTACGAGCAGTACTTC
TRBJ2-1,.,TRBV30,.,CAWSISSLNEQFF,TGTGCCTGGAGTATCAGCTCCCTCAATGAGCAGTTCTTC
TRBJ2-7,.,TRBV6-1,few,CASRGLFYEQYF,TGTGCCAGTCGGGGCCTGTTCTACGAGCAGTACTTC
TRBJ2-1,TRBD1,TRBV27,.,CASSLSVSGGNEQFF,TGTGCCAGCAGTTTATCCGTTTCAGGGGGCAATGAGCAGTTCTTC
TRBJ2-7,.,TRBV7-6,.,CASTLKRDTNYEQYF,TGTGCCAGCACTTTGAAGAGGGACACCAACTACGAGCAGTACTTC
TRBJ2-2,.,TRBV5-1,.,CASSLADGRGELFF,TGCGCCAGCAGCTTGGCCGACGGGCGCGGGGAGCTGTTTTTT
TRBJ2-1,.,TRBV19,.,CASSTWLQANRVGYNEQFF,TGTGCCAGTAGTACCTGGCTCCAGGCTAATAGAGTAGGCTACAATGAGCAGTTCTTC
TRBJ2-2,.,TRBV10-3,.,CAISELPYGNGELFF,TGTGCCATCAGTGAGCTCCCCTATGGGAACGGGGAGCTGTTTTTT
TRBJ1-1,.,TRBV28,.,CASSPRAPFTEAFF,TGTGCCAGCAGTCCCCGGGCCCCGTTCACTGAAGCTTTCTTT
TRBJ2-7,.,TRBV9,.,CASSVGVGNTYEQYF,TGTGCCAGCAGCGTAGGAGTGGGCAATACCTACGAGCAGTACTTC
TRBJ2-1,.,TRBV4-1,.,CASSQGGEQFF,TGCGCCAGCAGCCAAGGGGGGGAGCAGTTCTTC
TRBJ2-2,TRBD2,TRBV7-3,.,CASSSIAGTNTGELFF,TGTGCCAGCAGCTCTATAGCGGGGACGAACACCGGGGAGCTGTTTTTT
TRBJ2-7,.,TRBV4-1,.,CASSQISSSYEQYF,TGCGCCAGCAGCCAAATTTCGAGCTCCTACGAGCAGTACTTC
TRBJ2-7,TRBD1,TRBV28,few,CASSPPQGANEQYF,TGTGCCAGCAGTCCCCCGCAGGGGGCCAACGAGCAGTACTTC
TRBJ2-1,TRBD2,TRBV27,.,CASTLGVTSNNEQFF,TGTGCCAGCACCTTAGGGGTGACTAGCAACAATGAGCAGTTCTTC
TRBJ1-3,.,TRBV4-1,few,CASSQVMGSGNTIYF,TGCGCCAGCAGCCAAGTAATGGGGTCAGGAAACACCATATATTTT